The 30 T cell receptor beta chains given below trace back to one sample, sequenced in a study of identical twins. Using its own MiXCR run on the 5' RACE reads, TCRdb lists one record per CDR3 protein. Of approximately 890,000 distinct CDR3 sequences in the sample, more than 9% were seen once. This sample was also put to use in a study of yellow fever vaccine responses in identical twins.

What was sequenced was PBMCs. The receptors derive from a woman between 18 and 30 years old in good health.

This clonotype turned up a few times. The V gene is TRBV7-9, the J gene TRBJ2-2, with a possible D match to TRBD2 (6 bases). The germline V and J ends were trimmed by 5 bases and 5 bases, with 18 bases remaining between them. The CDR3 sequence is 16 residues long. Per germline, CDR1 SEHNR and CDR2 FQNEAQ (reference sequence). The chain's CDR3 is CASSHLGGTETGELFF. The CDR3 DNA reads TGTGCCAGCAGCCACCTGGGGGGTACGGAAACCGGGGAGCTGTTTTTT.

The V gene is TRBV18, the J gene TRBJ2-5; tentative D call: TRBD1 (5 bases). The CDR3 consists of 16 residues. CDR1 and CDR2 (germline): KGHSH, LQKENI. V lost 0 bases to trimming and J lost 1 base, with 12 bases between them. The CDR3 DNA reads TGTGCCAGCTCACCACCGGTAGGGGCGGCCCAAGAGACCCAGTACTTC. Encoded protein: CASSPPVGAAQETQYF.

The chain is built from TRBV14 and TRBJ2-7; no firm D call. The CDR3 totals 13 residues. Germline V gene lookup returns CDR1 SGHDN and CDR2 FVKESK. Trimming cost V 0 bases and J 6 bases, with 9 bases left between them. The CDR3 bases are TGTGCCAGCAGCCAAGAGAGACGAACCGAGCAGTACTTC. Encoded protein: CASSQERRTEQYF.

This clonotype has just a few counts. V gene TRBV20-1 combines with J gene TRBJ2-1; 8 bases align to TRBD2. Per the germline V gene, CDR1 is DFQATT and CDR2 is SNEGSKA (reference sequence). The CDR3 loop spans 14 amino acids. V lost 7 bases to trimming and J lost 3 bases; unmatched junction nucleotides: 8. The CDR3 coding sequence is TGCAGTGTTCCCCAGCGGGAGAACTACAATGAGCAGTTCTTC. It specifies CSVPQRENYNEQFF.

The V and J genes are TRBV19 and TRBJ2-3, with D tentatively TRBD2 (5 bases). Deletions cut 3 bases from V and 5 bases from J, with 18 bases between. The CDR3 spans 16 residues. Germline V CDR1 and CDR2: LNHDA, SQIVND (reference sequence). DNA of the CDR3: TGTGCCAGTAGTATTTTCTGGGCGGAGCGGTTAGATACGCAGTATTTT. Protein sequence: CASSIFWAERLDTQYF.

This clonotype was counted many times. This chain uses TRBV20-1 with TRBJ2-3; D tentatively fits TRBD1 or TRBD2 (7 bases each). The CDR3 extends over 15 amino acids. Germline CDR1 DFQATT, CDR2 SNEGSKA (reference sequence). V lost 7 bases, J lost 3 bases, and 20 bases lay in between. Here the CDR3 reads CSVGSGGAGTDTQYF. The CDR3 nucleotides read TGCAGTGTCGGGTCAGGGGGGGCCGGAACAGATACGCAGTATTTT.

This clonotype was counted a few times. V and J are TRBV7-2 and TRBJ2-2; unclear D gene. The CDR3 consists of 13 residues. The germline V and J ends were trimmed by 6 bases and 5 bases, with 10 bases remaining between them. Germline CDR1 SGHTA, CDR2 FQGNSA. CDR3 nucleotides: TGTGCCAGCAGTACTCCGGCGACCGGGGAGCTGTTTTTT. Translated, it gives CASSTPATGELFF.

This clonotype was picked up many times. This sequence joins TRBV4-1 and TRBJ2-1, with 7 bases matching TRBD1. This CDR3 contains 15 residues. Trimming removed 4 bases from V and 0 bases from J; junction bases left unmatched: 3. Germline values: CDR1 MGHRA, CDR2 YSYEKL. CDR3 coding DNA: TGCGCCAGCAGCCCGGACAGGAACTCCTACAATGAGCAGTTCTTC. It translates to CASSPDRNSYNEQFF.

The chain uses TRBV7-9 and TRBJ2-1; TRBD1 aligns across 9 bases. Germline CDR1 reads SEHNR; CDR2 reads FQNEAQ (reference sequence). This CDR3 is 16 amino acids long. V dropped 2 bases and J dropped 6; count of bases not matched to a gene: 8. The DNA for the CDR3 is TGTGCCAGCAGCTTATCCCAGACAGGGGGGAGCAATGAGCAGTTCTTC. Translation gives CASSLSQTGGSNEQFF.

This CDR3 is CASSVPARPYEQYF. The CDR3 DNA reads as TGTGCCAGCAGTGTCCCTGCTCGGCCCTACGAGCAGTACTTC. The chain couples TRBV28 to TRBJ2-7, with D unresolved. The CDR3 spans 14 residues. The V end was cut by 5 bases, the J end by 2 bases, with 13 bases between. Germline loops: CDR1 MDHEN, CDR2 SYDVKM. Based on the CDR3 plus reference TRBV28 and TRBJ2-7, the full variable domain is DVKVTQSSRYLVKRTGEKVFLECVQDMDHENMFWYRQDPGLGLRLIYFSYDVKMKEKGDIPEGYSVSREKKERFSLILESASTNQTSMYLCASSVPARPYEQYFGPGTRLTVT.

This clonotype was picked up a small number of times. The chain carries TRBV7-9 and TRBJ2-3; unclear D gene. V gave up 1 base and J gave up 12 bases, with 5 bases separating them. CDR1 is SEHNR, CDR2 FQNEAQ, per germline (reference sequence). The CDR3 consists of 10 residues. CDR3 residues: CASSLGGQYF. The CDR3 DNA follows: TGTGCCAGCAGCTTAGGAGGCCAGTATTTT.

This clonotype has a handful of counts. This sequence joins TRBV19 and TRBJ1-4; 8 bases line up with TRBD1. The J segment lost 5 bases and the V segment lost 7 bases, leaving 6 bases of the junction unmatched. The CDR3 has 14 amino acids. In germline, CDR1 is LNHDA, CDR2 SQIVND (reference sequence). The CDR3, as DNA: TGTGCCAGTAAGAAGGACAGGGTGAATGAAAAACTGTTTTTT. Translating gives CASKKDRVNEKLFF.

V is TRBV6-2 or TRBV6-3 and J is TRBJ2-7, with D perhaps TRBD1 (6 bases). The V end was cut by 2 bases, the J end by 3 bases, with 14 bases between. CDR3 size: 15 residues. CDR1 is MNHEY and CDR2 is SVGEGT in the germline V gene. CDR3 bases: TGTGCCAGCAGTTACGGGGGCAGGTCCGGCTACGAGCAGTACGTC. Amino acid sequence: CASSYGGRSGYEQYV.

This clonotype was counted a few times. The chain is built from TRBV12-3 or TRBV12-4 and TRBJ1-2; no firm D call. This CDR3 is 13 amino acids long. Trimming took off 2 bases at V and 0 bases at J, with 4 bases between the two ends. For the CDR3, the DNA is TGTGCCAGCAGTTTAAGGCCTAACTATGGCTACACCTTC. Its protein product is CASSLRPNYGYTF.

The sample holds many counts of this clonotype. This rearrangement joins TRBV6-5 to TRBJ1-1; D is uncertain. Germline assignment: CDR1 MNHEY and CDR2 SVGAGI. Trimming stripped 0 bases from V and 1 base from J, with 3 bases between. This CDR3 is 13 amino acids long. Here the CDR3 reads CASSYSWNTEAFF. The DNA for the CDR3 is TGTGCCAGCAGTTACTCTTGGAACACTGAAGCTTTCTTT.

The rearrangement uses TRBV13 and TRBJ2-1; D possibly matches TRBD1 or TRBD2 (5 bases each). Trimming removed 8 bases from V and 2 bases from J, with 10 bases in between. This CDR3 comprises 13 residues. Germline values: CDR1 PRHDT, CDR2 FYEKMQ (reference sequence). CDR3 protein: CASGGNAYNEQFF. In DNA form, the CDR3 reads TGTGCCAGCGGGGGAAACGCCTACAATGAGCAGTTCTTC.

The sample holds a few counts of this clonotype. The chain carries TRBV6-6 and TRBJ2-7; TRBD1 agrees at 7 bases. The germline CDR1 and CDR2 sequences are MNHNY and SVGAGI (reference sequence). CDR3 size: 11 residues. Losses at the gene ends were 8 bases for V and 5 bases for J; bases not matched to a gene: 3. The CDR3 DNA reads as TGTGCCAGCGTCGACAGGGACGAGCAGTACTTC. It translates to CASVDRDEQYF.

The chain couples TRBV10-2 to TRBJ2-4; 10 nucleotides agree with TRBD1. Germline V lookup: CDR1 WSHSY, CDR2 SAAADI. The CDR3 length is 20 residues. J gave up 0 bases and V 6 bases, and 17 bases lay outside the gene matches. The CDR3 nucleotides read TGCGCCAGCAGGAGTAACCGGGACAGGGGCCCGGCTGCAGCCAAAAACATTCAGTACTTC. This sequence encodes CASRSNRDRGPAAAKNIQYF.

The DNA for the CDR3 is TGTGCCACCAGGAAGACTAGCGGTTCCACAGATACGCAGTATTTT. Protein: CATRKTSGSTDTQYF. The J gene is TRBJ2-3, the V gene TRBV15; 9 bases match TRBD2. In germline, CDR1 is LNHNV, CDR2 YYDKDF (reference sequence). V lost 6 bases, J lost 2 bases, and 6 bases stayed unmatched. The CDR3 is 15 amino acids.

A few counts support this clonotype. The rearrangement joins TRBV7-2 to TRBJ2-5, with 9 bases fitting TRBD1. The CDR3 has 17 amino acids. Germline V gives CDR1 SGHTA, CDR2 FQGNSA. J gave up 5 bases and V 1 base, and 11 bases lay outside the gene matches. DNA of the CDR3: TGTGCCAGCAGCTTAGGGGTGGGACAGGGTCTCGTGGAGACCCAGTACTTC. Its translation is CASSLGVGQGLVETQYF.

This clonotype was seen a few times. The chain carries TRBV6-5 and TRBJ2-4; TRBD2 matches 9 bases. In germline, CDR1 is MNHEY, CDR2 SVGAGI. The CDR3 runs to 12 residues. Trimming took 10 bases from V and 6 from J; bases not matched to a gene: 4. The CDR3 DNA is TGTGCCACTAGCGGGATCGGAAACATTCAGTACTTC. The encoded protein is CATSGIGNIQYF.

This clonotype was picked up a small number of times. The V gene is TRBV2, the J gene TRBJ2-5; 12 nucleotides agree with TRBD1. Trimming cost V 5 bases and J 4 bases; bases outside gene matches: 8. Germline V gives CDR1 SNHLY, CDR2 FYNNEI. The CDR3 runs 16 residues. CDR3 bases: TGTGCCAGCAGTCGTGAGGGACAGGGGGCAGGAGAGACCCAGTACTTC. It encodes CASSREGQGAGETQYF.

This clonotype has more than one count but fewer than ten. As DNA, the CDR3 is TGCGCCAGCAGCTTCGACAGATCCTACGAGCAGTACGTC. Translated, it gives CASSFDRSYEQYV. J is TRBJ2-7 and V is TRBV5-1; D possibly corresponds to TRBD1 (5 bases). The V gene's germline CDR1 is SGHRS and CDR2 YFSETQ. V dropped 2 bases and J dropped 1 base, with 7 bases sitting between them. The CDR3 has 13 residues.

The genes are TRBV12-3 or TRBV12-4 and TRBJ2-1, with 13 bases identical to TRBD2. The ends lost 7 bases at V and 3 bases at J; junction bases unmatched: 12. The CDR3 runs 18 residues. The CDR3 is CASTKLAGGLFGYNEQFF. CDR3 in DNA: TGTGCCAGCACCAAACTAGCGGGGGGGCTTTTCGGCTACAATGAGCAGTTCTTC.

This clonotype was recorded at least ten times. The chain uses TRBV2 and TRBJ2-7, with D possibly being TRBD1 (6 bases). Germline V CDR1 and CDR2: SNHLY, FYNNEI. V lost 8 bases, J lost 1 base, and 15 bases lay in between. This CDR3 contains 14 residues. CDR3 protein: CASPQGPGSYEQYV. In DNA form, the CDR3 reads TGTGCCAGCCCACAGGGTCCGGGATCCTACGAGCAGTACGTC.

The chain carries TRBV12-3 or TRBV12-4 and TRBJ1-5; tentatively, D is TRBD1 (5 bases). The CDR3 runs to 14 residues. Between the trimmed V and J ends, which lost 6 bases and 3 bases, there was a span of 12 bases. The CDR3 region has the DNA TGTGCCAGCAGACCGGGACCGAACAATCAGCCCCAGCATTTT. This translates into CASRPGPNNQPQHF.

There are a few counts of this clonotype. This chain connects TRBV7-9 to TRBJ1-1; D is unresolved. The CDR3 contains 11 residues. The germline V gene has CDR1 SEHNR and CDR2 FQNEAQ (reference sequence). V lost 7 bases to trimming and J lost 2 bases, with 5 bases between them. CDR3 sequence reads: CASTINTEAFF. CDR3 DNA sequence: TGTGCCAGCACCATTAACACTGAAGCTTTCTTT.

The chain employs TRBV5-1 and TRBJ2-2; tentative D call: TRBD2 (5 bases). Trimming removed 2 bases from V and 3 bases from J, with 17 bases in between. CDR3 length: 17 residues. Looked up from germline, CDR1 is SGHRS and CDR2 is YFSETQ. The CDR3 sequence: CASSFDTGSFYTGELFF. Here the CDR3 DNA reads TGCGCCAGCAGCTTTGATACGGGGTCGTTTTACACCGGGGAGCTGTTTTTT.

CDR3 sequence (DNA): TGTGCCGTCGGTCCCGCAGATACGCAGTATTTT. Translated, it gives CAVGPADTQYF. V gene TRBV28 combines with J gene TRBJ2-3, with D hard to call. The CDR3 loop spans 11 amino acids. Per the germline V gene, CDR1 is MDHEN and CDR2 is SYDVKM. V lost 11 bases and J 4 bases, leaving 10 bases between the germline ends.

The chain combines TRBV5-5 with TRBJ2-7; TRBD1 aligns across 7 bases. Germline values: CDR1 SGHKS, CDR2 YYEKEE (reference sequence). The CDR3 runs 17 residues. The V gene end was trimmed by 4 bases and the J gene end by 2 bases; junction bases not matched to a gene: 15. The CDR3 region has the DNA TGTGCCAGCAGCAAAGGGACAGCCACACTCCCACCCTACGAGCAGTACGTC. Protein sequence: CASSKGTATLPPYEQYV.